The 20 T cell receptor beta chains reported below all come from one sample, sequenced in a study of blood T cell repertoires in COVID-19. The protocol was immunoSEQ multiplex PCR, while the TCRdb copy is restricted to in-frame clones and leaves out a portion. Of about 200,000 clones listed, 85% were seen once; the top ten hold 0.8% to 0.95%. The sample consisted of peripheral blood. The receptors here all came from a man aged 60 to 75 with COVID-19, enrolled during active disease.

This clone was counted a few times. The chain links TRBV5-1 to TRBJ2-7; 10 bases map to TRBD1. The CDR3 length is 16 residues. Looked up from germline, CDR1 is SGHRS and CDR2 is YFSETQ. V lost 4 bases, J lost 6 bases, and 13 bases stayed unmatched. This chain's CDR3 is CASSQFAGTGEIEQYF. The CDR3 region has the DNA TGCGCCAGCAGCCAGTTCGCCGGGACAGGGGAAATCGAGCAGTACTTC.

The chain links TRBV4-1 to TRBJ1-6, with D perhaps matching TRBD1 (6 bases). V dropped 1 base and J dropped 5 bases, with 15 bases sitting between them. Germline CDR1 is MGHRA and CDR2 is YSYEKL. The length of the CDR3 is 17 residues. The CDR3 DNA reads TGCGCCAGCAGCCAAGTCTCTCTGGACAGTCATAATTCACCCCTCCACTTT. Its translation: CASSQVSLDSHNSPLHF.

This rearrangement joins TRBV5-1 to TRBJ2-5; maybe TRBD1 (6 bases). Trimming cost V 2 bases and J 3 bases, with 8 bases left between them. This CDR3 has 13 residues. The germline CDR1 and CDR2 sequences are SGHRS and YFSETQ. As DNA, the CDR3 is TGCGCCAGCAGCTTTAAGGGGGAAGAGACCCAGTACTTC. Its translation is CASSFKGEETQYF.

The chain joins TRBV6-5 to TRBJ2-5, with D possibly matching TRBD2 (6 bases). Trimming took 3 bases from V and 5 from J, leaving 10 bases between them. The CDR3 has 13 amino acids. Germline V gene data show CDR1 as MNHEY and CDR2 as SVGAGI. The CDR3 spells CASSYGGAETQYF. The CDR3 DNA sequence: TGTGCCAGCAGTTATGGCGGGGCGGAGACCCAGTACTTC.

The genes are TRBV20-1 and TRBJ2-4; 12 bases align to TRBD2. CDR3 length: 17 residues. Germline trimming cut 3 bases from V and 1 base from J; bases unmatched to any gene: 7. Per germline, CDR1 DFQATT and CDR2 SNEGSKA (reference sequence). CDR3 amino acids: CSASPSGRALAKNIQYF. Here the CDR3 DNA reads TGCAGTGCTAGTCCTAGCGGGAGGGCCTTGGCCAAAAACATTCAGTACTTC.

The V and J genes are TRBV6-5 and TRBJ1-5, with TRBD1 as a possible D gene (6 bases). V was pared by 7 bases and J by 6 bases, with 16 bases between. Germline V CDR1 and CDR2: MNHEY, SVGAGI. The length of the CDR3 is 14 residues. The CDR3 DNA reads as TGTGCCAGCACCGGGGGGGGAGGGGGTCAGCCCCAGCATTTT. Translation: CASTGGGGGQPQHF.

Here the CDR3 DNA reads TGTGCCAGCAGCCCGACAGGGTGGGACGAGCAGTACTTC. Translated: CASSPTGWDEQYF. The chain combines TRBV9 with TRBJ2-7; TRBD1 matches at 7 bases. The germline V gene encodes CDR1 SGDLS and CDR2 YYNGEE. The CDR3 is 13 residues long. The ends lost 4 bases at V and 5 bases at J; junction bases unmatched: 6.

V usage is TRBV2 and J usage is TRBJ1-6; 8 positions match TRBD1. Germline V gives CDR1 SNHLY, CDR2 FYNNEI. The V gene end was trimmed by 8 bases and the J gene end by 7 bases; junction bases not matched to a gene: 7. The CDR3 totals 14 residues. The CDR3 nucleotides are TGTGCCAGCGGTACAGGACAGGGCAATTCACCCCTCCACTTT. This codes for CASGTGQGNSPLHF.

The chain couples TRBV5-1 to TRBJ2-7; 7 bases align to TRBD1. The ends lost 5 bases at V and 0 bases at J; junction bases unmatched: 8. The CDR3 sequence is 15 residues long. Germline V gene lookup returns CDR1 SGHRS and CDR2 YFSETQ. The CDR3 reads CASSFRTGPSYEQYF. The CDR3 region has the DNA TGCGCCAGCAGTTTCCGGACAGGACCCTCCTACGAGCAGTACTTC.

The chain combines TRBV7-2 with TRBJ1-1, with TRBD1 matching over 7 bases. This CDR3 has 14 residues. The junction had 8 bases not matched to a gene; V was cut back by 4 bases and J by 6 bases. Germline values: CDR1 SGHTA, CDR2 FQGNSA. CDR3: CASSYEQGSAEAFF. The DNA for the CDR3 is TGTGCCAGCAGCTACGAACAGGGGAGCGCTGAAGCTTTCTTT. The full variable domain, in which reference TRBV7-2 and TRBJ1-1 provide the parts outside the CDR3, is GAGVSQSPSNKVTEKGKDVELRCDPISGHTALYWYRQSLGQGLEFLIYFQGNSAPDKSGLPSDRFSAERTGGSVSTLTIQRTQQEDSAVYLCASSYEQGSAEAFFGQGTRLTVV.

The gene calls are TRBV7-2 and TRBJ1-2; D ambiguous. V dropped 4 bases and J dropped 8 bases, with 11 bases sitting between them. Germline values: CDR1 SGHTA, CDR2 FQGNSA. This CDR3 has 12 residues. CDR3 region: CASSSVGLGYTF. The CDR3 DNA is TGTGCCAGCAGCTCCGTGGGCCTAGGCTACACCTTC.

V gene TRBV28 combines with J gene TRBJ1-2, with TRBD1 matching over 7 bases. Unmatched junction bases numbered 6, after V lost 6 bases and J lost 2 bases. Germline loops: CDR1 MDHEN, CDR2 SYDVKM. The CDR3 has 14 amino acids. As DNA, the CDR3 is TGTGCCAGCAGGGTCTCAGGGGGGAACTATGGCTACACCTTC. Protein: CASRVSGGNYGYTF.

The chain couples TRBV7-9 to TRBJ1-1; 7 bases are a match to TRBD1. The CDR3 loop spans 14 amino acids. J was trimmed by 0 bases and V by 3 bases; bases with no gene match: 1. Germline V gives CDR1 SEHNR, CDR2 FQNEAQ (reference sequence). CDR3 sequence: CASSLGQLNTEAFF. CDR3 bases: TGTGCCAGCAGCTTGGGACAGTTGAACACTGAAGCTTTCTTT.

V usage is TRBV9 and J usage is TRBJ1-3; D possibly corresponds to TRBD1 (6 bases). The CDR3 sequence is 15 residues long. From germline, CDR1 is SGDLS and CDR2 YYNGEE. V gave up 4 bases and J gave up 4 bases, with 15 bases separating them. This CDR3 is CASSPRGTPGNTIYF. As DNA, the CDR3 is TGTGCCAGCAGCCCAAGGGGGACACCCGGAAACACCATATATTTT.

This chain joins TRBV11-2 and TRBJ2-3, with 9 bases fitting TRBD1. The V and J ends lost 8 bases and 4 bases, in that order; junction bases with no gene match: 7. Germline CDR1 and CDR2: SGHAT and FQNNGV. The CDR3 loop spans 14 amino acids. This chain's CDR3 is CASRRGTGPDTQYF. The CDR3, as DNA: TGTGCCAGCCGTAGGGGGACAGGGCCAGATACGCAGTATTTT.

The CDR3, as DNA: TGCAGCGTTTGCGAGGGGGCTCTTGGAACTGAAGCTTTCTTT. Its protein product is CSVCEGALGTEAFF. The J gene is TRBJ1-1, the V gene TRBV29-1, with 7 bases fitting TRBD1. V was pared by 5 bases and J by 5 bases, with 11 bases of the junction left unmatched. CDR1 and CDR2 from the germline V gene are SQVTM and ANQGSEA. The CDR3 has 14 residues.

The CDR3 loop reads CAIKGQGANTGELFF. CDR3 DNA: TGTGCCATCAAAGGACAGGGGGCGAACACCGGGGAGCTGTTTTTT. J is TRBJ2-2 and V is TRBV10-3; TRBD1 matches 10 bases. This CDR3 has 15 residues. V shed 7 bases and J 0 bases; nucleotides not matched to a gene: 2. Per germline, CDR1 ENHRY and CDR2 SYGVKD.

V is TRBV6-4 and J is TRBJ1-1; tentatively, D is TRBD1 (5 bases). CDR1 and CDR2 from the germline V gene are MRHNA and SNTAGT. V lost 5 bases, J lost 1 base, and 11 bases lay in between. The CDR3 has 14 amino acids. DNA of the CDR3: TGTGCCAGCAGTAAAGGGGCTACGAACACTGAAGCTTTCTTT. Encoded protein: CASSKGATNTEAFF.

The rearrangement links TRBV9 to TRBJ1-6; D is unresolved. The germline V and J ends were trimmed by 0 bases and 5 bases, with 6 bases remaining between them. Germline values: CDR1 SGDLS, CDR2 YYNGEE. This CDR3 comprises 14 residues. The CDR3 sequence is CASSVGPDNSPLHF. The CDR3 DNA reads as TGTGCCAGCAGCGTAGGTCCTGATAATTCACCCCTCCACTTT.

The genes are TRBV28 and TRBJ1-2, with 10 nucleotides matching TRBD1. Germline values: CDR1 MDHEN, CDR2 SYDVKM. CDR3 length: 14 amino acids. Unmatched junction bases numbered 7, after V lost 5 bases and J lost 7 bases. The CDR3 DNA reads as TGTGCCAGCAGTCCGGGGACAGGGGATAGTGGCTACACCTTC. Protein sequence: CASSPGTGDSGYTF.